A single sample gave rise to the 4 T cell receptor beta chains below, sequenced in a study of CD8 T cells in ankylosing spondylitis. Using its own MiXCR run on the 5' RACE reads, TCRdb lists one record per CDR3 protein. The sample yields some 15,000 distinct CDR3 sequences, 7.5% to 9.5% seen once. The sequencing sample was made of blood. The source of these receptors is a male donor with ankylosing spondylitis or in good health (not recorded which).

The genes are TRBV5-1 and TRBJ1-1; D might be TRBD1 (5 bases). Trimming cost V 4 bases and J 5 bases, with 15 bases left between them. Germline V gene sequence: CDR1 SGHRS, CDR2 YFSETQ. The CDR3 length is 14 residues. The CDR3: CASSKDGRGTEAFF. The CDR3 coding sequence is TGCGCCAGCAGCAAGGACGGCCGGGGGACTGAAGCTTTCTTT.

This clonotype is classed as medium-sized. The chain joins TRBV24-1 to TRBJ2-2; the D gene could be TRBD1 or TRBD2 (5 bases each). The CDR3 spans 15 residues. V lost 3 bases, J lost 3 bases, and 10 bases lay in between. Germline V gives CDR1 KGHDR, CDR2 SFDVKD. CDR3 region: CATSDPGADTGELFF. The CDR3 DNA follows: TGTGCCACCAGTGATCCCGGGGCGGACACCGGGGAGCTGTTTTTT.

This clonotype has a count of ten or more. The CDR3 DNA follows: TGCAGTGCTCAGCCCCCCGAGGGCGGATCCTACGAGCAGTACTTC. Translated, it gives CSAQPPEGGSYEQYF. V gene TRBV20-1 combines with J gene TRBJ2-7; D possibly corresponds to TRBD2 (5 bases). CDR1 and CDR2 from the germline V gene are DFQATT and SNEGSKA (reference sequence). The CDR3 has 15 residues. V lost 5 bases and J 1 base, leaving 18 bases between the germline ends.

This clonotype was observed many times. The chain is built from TRBV12-3 or TRBV12-4 and TRBJ2-1, with D perhaps matching TRBD2 (6 bases). Trimming stripped 6 bases from V and 9 bases from J, with 18 bases between. This CDR3 region has 14 residues. The CDR3 loop is CASRPTEGPGEQFF. As DNA, the CDR3 is TGTGCCAGCAGACCAACGGAGGGCCCCGGTGAGCAGTTCTTC.